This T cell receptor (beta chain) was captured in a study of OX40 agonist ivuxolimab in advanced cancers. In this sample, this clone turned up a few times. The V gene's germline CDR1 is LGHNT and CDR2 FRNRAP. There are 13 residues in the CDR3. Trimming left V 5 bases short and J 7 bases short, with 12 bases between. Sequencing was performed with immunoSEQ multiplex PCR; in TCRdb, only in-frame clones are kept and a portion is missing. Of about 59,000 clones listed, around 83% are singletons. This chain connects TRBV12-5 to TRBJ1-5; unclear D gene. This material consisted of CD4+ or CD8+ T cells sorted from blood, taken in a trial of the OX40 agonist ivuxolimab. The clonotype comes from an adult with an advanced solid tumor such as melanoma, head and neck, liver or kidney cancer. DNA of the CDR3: TGTGCTAGTGGTACGAGGATTGGGCAGCCCCAGCATTTT. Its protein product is CASGTRIGQPQHF.